Included here is one TCR beta chain sequence, with context. These data originate in a study of memory CD4+ T cells and cytomegalovirus serostatus. Germline V gene data show CDR1 as MNHEY and CDR2 as SMNVEV (reference sequence). The CDR3 is made up of 17 amino acids. The germline V and J ends were trimmed by 6 bases and 4 bases, with 24 bases remaining between them. In the original processing: Out-of-frame sequences were removed, leaving 2 million to 2.5 million distinct TCRbeta sequences. Sequencing used immunoSEQ multiplex PCR; TCRdb keeps in-frame clones, though not all of them. Clone size and the V and J calls come from that table; the DNA yielded D and trimming. This sample has about 58,000 clones; about four fifths occur once, and the top ten carry about 0.5%. Single viable CD3+CD4+CD8-CD45RO+ cells were sorted as the memory CD4+ T cells. Serostatus was set by detecting CMV pp150, pp28, p38, p52 IgG.

The sample was memory CD4+ T cells from blood. This TCR derives from an adult in good health and CMV-seronegative. Some clones in this sample may be carry-over from other donors' samples. The chain carries TRBV27 and TRBJ1-2; possibly TRBD1 for D (5 bases). The CDR3 reads CASSLGWAGKRPYGYTF. The CDR3 coding sequence is TGTGCCAGCAGCCTAGGGTGGGCAGGGAAGAGGCCCTATGGCTACACCTTC.